This T cell receptor beta chain was retrieved from a study of blood T cell repertoires in COVID-19. Background on the study: Spain, Italy and the United States supplied samples that represented acute and convalescent COVID-19. In each case, the material was cDNA or gDNA derived from T cells, B-cell-depleted T cells, or PBMCs.

In the source study's methods: It was from reference gene primer amplification that nucleated cell counts were estimated. The table came from immunoSEQ multiplex PCR; TCRdb's copy has only in-frame clones and leaves some out. The V and J calls and clone size were taken over from that table, and D and trimming were inferred from the DNA. This sample has 200,000 or so clones, with roughly four fifths found just once. This clone was seen just once. Participants' reported clinical history set cohort assignment. This sequence originates from a middle-aged woman with acute COVID-19. The sequencing input was PBMCs or T cells enriched from blood (not recorded which).

CDR3 DNA: TGTGCCAGCAGTGAATTTGGCCTGGATACGCAGTATTTT. This sequence encodes CASSEFGLDTQYF. This chain uses TRBV25-1 with TRBJ2-3; D gene uncertain. The germline V gene has CDR1 MGHDK and CDR2 SYGVNS. CDR3 length: 13 residues. With 1 base removed from V and 6 bases from J, the gap between germline ends came to 8 bases. Looking up the rest from reference TRBV25-1 and TRBJ2-3 gives the full variable domain: EADIYQTPRYLVIGTGKKITLECSQTMGHDKMYWYQQDPGMELHLIHYSYGVNSTEKGDLSSESTVSRIRTEHFPLTLESARPSHTSQYLCASSEFGLDTQYFGPGTRLTVL.